Presented here are 18 T cell receptor beta chains from one specimen sequenced in a study of T cell clonality in common variable immunodeficiency. Profiled with immunoSEQ multiplex PCR; TCRdb holds only in-frame clones, not every one. The table records around 55,000 clones without singletons, the ten largest covering approximately 0.84%. The specimen sequenced was peripheral blood mononuclear cells. These TCRs come from a person aged 18 to 75 in good health.

In this sample, this clone turned up many times. Coverage ceases 3 residues before the CDR3 finishes, and the germline J gene fills in the end. The chain uses TRBV20-1 and TRBJ1-1; 8 nucleotides agree with TRBD1. This CDR3 is built from 12 residues. With 6 bases clipped from V and 4 bases from J, the junction kept 4 bases outside the gene matches. Germline V lookup: CDR1 DFQATT, CDR2 SNEGSKA (reference sequence). CDR3 bases read: TGCAGTGCCCGGACAGGGAGCACTGAA. As protein: CSARTGSTE. The entire CDR3 protein reads CSARTGSTEAFF.

This clone came up many times. Read data end 3 residues before the CDR3 end; the end is taken from the germline J gene. The chain carries TRBV20-1 and TRBJ2-7; D remains ambiguous. The germline V gene has CDR1 DFQATT and CDR2 SNEGSKA (reference sequence). The CDR3 contains 13 residues. V was trimmed by 6 bases and J by 4 bases, leaving 16 bases between them. The DNA read from the CDR3 is TGCAGTGCCTATATGGCTATAGGGTACGAG. It yields the protein CSAYMAIGYE. From start to end, the CDR3 is CSAYMAIGYEQYF.

In this sample, this clone turned up many times. Read coverage stops 3 residues before the CDR3 terminus; the germline J gene supplies the remainder. The chain links TRBV6-1 to TRBJ1-1, with a weak D call TRBD1 (5 bases). CDR1 and CDR2 (germline): MNHNS, SASEGT. The CDR3 totals 15 residues. V lost 0 bases and J 0 bases, leaving 8 bases between the germline ends. CDR3 in amino acids: CASSEAGGLNTEAFF. The CDR3 bases that were read are TGTGCCAGCAGTGAAGCGGGGGGACTGAACACTGAA.

This clone has more than one count but fewer than ten. Sequencing ends 3 residues short of the CDR3 end; the germline J gene provides the rest. The chain links TRBV2 to TRBJ1-2; 7 nucleotides match TRBD1. CDR3 size: 13 residues. Germline V gene sequence: CDR1 SNHLY, CDR2 FYNNEI. The V and J ends lost 7 bases and 7 bases, in that order; junction bases with no gene match: 9. Here the CDR3 reads CASKRIRGFGYTF. Incomplete CDR3 DNA: TGTGCCAGCAAACGGATCAGGGGGTTTGGC.

This clone has ten or more counts. An end of the junction does not agree with germline; a read error may underlie this. The read gets to within 3 residues of the CDR3 end, and the germline J gene fills in the rest. V is TRBV2 and J is TRBJ2-1; D unresolved. This CDR3 has 13 residues. Per germline, CDR1 SNHLY and CDR2 FYNNEI. CDR3 DNA, as far as it was read: TGTGCCAGCAGTGAAGGATTCTACGATGAG. Residues: CASSEGFYDE. The whole CDR3 protein is CASSEGFYDEQFF. The entire variable domain, with the rest obtained from reference TRBV2 and TRBJ2-1, is as follows: EPEVTQTPSHQVTQMGQEVILRCVPISNHLYFYWYRQILGQKVEFLVSFYNNEISEKSEIFDDQFSVERPDGSNFTLKIRSTKLEDSAMYFCASSEGFYDEQFFGPGTRLTVL.

This clone appeared many times. The read falls 3 residues short of the CDR3 end, and the missing part is taken from the germline J gene. The rearrangement links TRBV6-2 or TRBV6-3 to TRBJ1-2; D is unclear. Germline CDR1 reads MNHEY; CDR2 reads SVGEGT. This CDR3 contains 11 residues. The germline V and J ends were trimmed by 3 bases and 7 bases, with 6 bases remaining between them. The sequenced CDR3 bases are TGTGCCAGCAGTTATCTAGGTGGC. This encodes CASSYLGG. The complete CDR3 protein is CASSYLGGYTF.

This clone was seen repeatedly, ten times or more. Coverage ceases 3 residues before the CDR3 finishes, and the germline J gene fills in the end. This sequence joins TRBV7-2 and TRBJ1-2, with D tentatively TRBD1 (6 bases). Germline V gene sequence: CDR1 SGHTA, CDR2 FQGNSA. CDR3 length: 13 residues. The germline V and J ends were trimmed by 5 bases and 7 bases, with 14 bases remaining between them. The CDR3 region is CASSLGQATGYTF. The CDR3 bases that were read are TGTGCCAGCAGCCTGGGACAAGCAACTGGC.

This clone was recorded many times. The CDR3 goes on 3 residues after the read ends, and that part is filled in from the germline J gene. J is TRBJ2-5 and V is TRBV12-5, with a weak D call TRBD2 (5 bases). With 2 bases removed from V and 5 bases from J, the gap between germline ends came to 9 bases. The CDR3 loop spans 13 amino acids. Germline V gene sequence: CDR1 LGHNT, CDR2 FRNRAP. The CDR3 DNA, read in part, is TGTGCTAGTGGTTTGTCCGGCGGGGAGACC. Protein sequence: CASGLSGGET. The whole CDR3 sequence reads CASGLSGGETQYF.

This clone was counted many times. The read comes to an end 3 residues before the CDR3 does, leaving the germline J gene to fill in the end. Other DNA sequences from this sample encode an identical CDR3 as well. The chain joins TRBV20-1 to TRBJ2-3, with 11 bases lining up with TRBD1. V dropped 5 bases and J dropped 5; count of bases not matched to a gene: 3. This CDR3 spans 13 amino acids. From germline, CDR1 is DFQATT and CDR2 SNEGSKA (reference sequence). This CDR3 is CSAPGQGVDTQYF. The DNA read from the CDR3 is TGCAGTGCTCCGGGACAGGGGGTAGATACG.

This clone was recorded at least ten times. The read terminates 3 residues before the CDR3 end, so the remaining end is supplied by the germline J gene. This chain links TRBV19 with TRBJ1-6; possibly TRBD1 for D (5 bases). The V end was cut by 7 bases, the J end by 6 bases, with 19 bases between. CDR3 length: 16 amino acids. In germline, CDR1 is LNHDA, CDR2 SQIVND (reference sequence). Incomplete CDR3 DNA: TGTGCCAGTAAAGAAGAAAGGGGTAATGGTAATTCACCC. It codes for CASKEERGNGNSP. The full CDR3 is CASKEERGNGNSPLHF.

This clone occurred many times. The CDR3 end falls 3 residues outside the read, so it is completed with the germline J gene. This chain joins TRBV12-3 or TRBV12-4 and TRBJ1-1, with D tentatively TRBD1 (5 bases). The V end lost 5 bases, the J end lost 0 bases, and 13 bases lay between the germline ends. This CDR3 has 15 amino acids. The DNA read from the CDR3 is TGTGCCAGCAGTCCGGTGACAGAGATGAACACTGAA. Encoded protein: CASSPVTEMNTE. In full, the CDR3 reads CASSPVTEMNTEAFF.

This clone appeared many times. The read ends 3 residues early relative to the CDR3; the germline J gene fills the gap. The chain has TRBV6-2 or TRBV6-3 and TRBJ2-1; 10 nucleotides line up with TRBD1. The CDR3 loop spans 14 amino acids. With 7 bases clipped from V and 4 bases from J, the junction kept 4 bases outside the gene matches. The germline V gene has CDR1 MNHEY and CDR2 SVGEGT. CDR3 bases read: TGTGCCAGCATTGGGACAGGGGCTTACAATGAG. This translates into CASIGTGAYNE. The full CDR3 protein reads CASIGTGAYNEQFF.

At least ten counts were recorded for this clone. The read falls 3 residues short of the CDR3 end, and the missing part is taken from the germline J gene. The chain uses TRBV12-3 or TRBV12-4 and TRBJ2-7; tentative D call: TRBD2 (6 bases). Trimming cost V 6 bases and J 1 base, with 10 bases left between them. This CDR3 spans 13 amino acids. Partial CDR3 DNA: TGTGCCAGCAGCTGGGGGGAATCCTACGAG. This sequence encodes CASSWGESYE. The full CDR3 protein reads CASSWGESYEQYF.

This clone was seen many times. The sequenced part of the CDR3 DNA is TGCGCCAGCAGCTCCAACAGGGGGCCGTCTGGC. Translated, it gives CASSSNRGPSG. The whole CDR3 protein reads CASSSNRGPSGYTF. The chain couples TRBV5-1 to TRBJ1-2, with TRBD1 identical over 9 bases. The CDR3 end lies 3 residues beyond the end of the read and is filled in from the germline J gene. After removal of 3 bases from V and 7 bases from J, the junction contained 7 bases not matched to a gene. This CDR3 is 14 amino acids long. Germline assignment: CDR1 SGHRS and CDR2 YFSETQ.

This clone showed up many times. The sequenced CDR3 bases are TGTGCCAGCAGGAGGGAGACAGGGCAAGAGACC. Protein: CASRRETGQET. The full CDR3 protein reads CASRRETGQETQYF. The J gene is TRBJ2-5, the V gene TRBV2; 7 bases are a match to TRBD1. The read ends 3 residues early relative to the CDR3; the germline J gene fills the gap. There are 14 residues in the CDR3. Germline assignment: CDR1 SNHLY and CDR2 FYNNEI. J gave up 2 bases and V 6 bases, and 6 bases lay outside the gene matches.

This clone was recorded at least ten times. Coverage ceases 3 residues before the CDR3 finishes, and the germline J gene fills in the end. J is TRBJ2-2 and V is TRBV7-7; 10 bases fit TRBD1. The CDR3 is made up of 15 amino acids. V shed 5 bases and J 5 bases; nucleotides not matched to a gene: 5. From germline, CDR1 is SSHAT and CDR2 FNYEAQ (reference sequence). The CDR3 loop reads CASSQDRGRTGELFF. Incomplete CDR3 DNA: TGTGCCAGCAGCCAAGACAGGGGGCGGACCGGGGAG.

This clone showed up just a few times. Sequencing ends 3 residues short of the CDR3 end; the germline J gene provides the rest. The chain uses TRBV19 and TRBJ1-2; 9 nucleotides line up with TRBD1. The CDR3 totals 13 residues. Germline V gene sequence: CDR1 LNHDA, CDR2 SQIVND (reference sequence). CDR3 loop: CASSQDRGYDYTF. The sequenced part of the CDR3 DNA is TGTGCCAGTAGCCAGGACAGGGGCTACGAC. Full variable domain (missing parts from reference TRBV19 and TRBJ1-2): DGGITQSPKYLFRKEGQNVTLSCEQNLNHDAMYWYRQDPGQGLRLIYYSQIVNDFQKGDIAEGYSVSREKKESFPLTVTSAQKNPTAFYLCASSQDRGYDYTFGSGTRLTVV.

This clone was seen many times. The sequenced CDR3 bases are TGCAGTGCTAGAGCCCCAGGTATGAGCTCCTACGAG. Protein sequence: CSARAPGMSSYE. The entire CDR3 reads CSARAPGMSSYEQYF. This chain links TRBV20-1 with TRBJ2-7; D is unresolved. The CDR3 goes on 3 residues after the read ends, and that part is filled in from the germline J gene. CDR3 length equals 15 residues. V shed 1 base and J shed 0 bases, with 13 bases lying between them. The V gene's germline CDR1 is DFQATT and CDR2 SNEGSKA (reference sequence).